The count of the clone carrying this TCR beta chain is one. The target antigen is unknown. Naive CD8 cells comprised CD45RO-negative, CCR7-positively selected cells, excluding terminally differentiated effector memory CD45RA+ cells. These data originate in a study of shared clonotypes between healthy human individuals. Study findings and constraints: Limitation of the genetic and exposure-history diversity represented came from the few donors. Sampling involved blood alone; tissue repertoires likely differ. A handful of donors held 5% to 5.5% of naive CD4 clonotypes in common.

Over several immunoSEQ plates, each subset's genomic DNA was distributed in even portions. Method: immunoSEQ multiplex PCR; TCRdb's copy keeps in-frame clones and lacks some. Of over 800,000 clones listed, roughly 92% are singletons. The TCR was taken from a young man in good health. Sequencing was done on a sample of naive CD8+ T cells sorted from blood.

Written as DNA, the CDR3 is TGTGCCACCAGCAGAGTGGACACCTCAAACACCTACGAGCAGTACTTC. Amino acid sequence: CATSRVDTSNTYEQYF. The V and J genes are TRBV15 and TRBJ2-7; D is possibly TRBD1 (5 bases). The V end was cut by 1 base, the J end by 2 bases, with 15 bases between. CDR1 LNHNV and CDR2 YYDKDF come from the germline V gene (reference sequence). The CDR3 covers 16 residues.